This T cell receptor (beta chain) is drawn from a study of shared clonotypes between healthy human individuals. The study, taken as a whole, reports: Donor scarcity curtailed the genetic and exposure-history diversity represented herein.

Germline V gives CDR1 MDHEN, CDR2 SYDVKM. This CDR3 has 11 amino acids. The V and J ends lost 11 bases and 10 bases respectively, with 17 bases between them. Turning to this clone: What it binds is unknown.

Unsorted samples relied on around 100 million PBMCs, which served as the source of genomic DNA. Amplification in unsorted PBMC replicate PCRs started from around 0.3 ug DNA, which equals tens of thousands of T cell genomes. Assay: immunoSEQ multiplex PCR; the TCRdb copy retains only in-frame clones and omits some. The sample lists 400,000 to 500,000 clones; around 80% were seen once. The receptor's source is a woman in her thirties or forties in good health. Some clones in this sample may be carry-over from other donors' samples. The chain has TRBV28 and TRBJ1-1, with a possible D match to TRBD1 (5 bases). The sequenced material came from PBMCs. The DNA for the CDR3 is TGTGCCGTCAGGAGGGGCAAAGTAGCTTTCTTT. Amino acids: CAVRRGKVAFF. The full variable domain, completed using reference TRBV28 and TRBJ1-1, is DVKVTQSSRYLVKRTGEKVFLECVQDMDHENMFWYRQDPGLGLRLIYFSYDVKMKEKGDIPEGYSVSREKKERFSLILESASTNQTSMYLCAVRRGKVAFFGQGTRLTVV.